One TCR beta chain is described in this entry. Measured with immunoSEQ multiplex PCR; TCRdb has only the in-frame clones, and not every one. The sample records nearly 110,000 clones, around nine tenths being singletons. This sample was included in a study of blood T cell repertoires in COVID-19. The V gene's germline CDR1 is SGHVS and CDR2 FNYEAQ. J lost 8 bases, V lost 5 bases, and 6 bases had no gene match. The CDR3 extends over 14 amino acids. This rearrangement joins TRBV7-6 to TRBJ1-6; TRBD1 matches at 7 bases. The sequence derives from a woman between 25 and 40 years old with acute or convalescent COVID-19. The specimen was peripheral blood. The CDR3 nucleotides are TGTGCCAGCAGCCCAGACAGGGCGTATTCACCCCTCCACTTT. Amino acids: CASSPDRAYSPLHF. Full variable domain (outside the CDR3, taken from reference TRBV7-6 and TRBJ1-6): GAGVSQSPRYKVTKRGQDVALRCDPISGHVSLYWYRQALGQGPEFLTYFNYEAQQDKSGLPNDRFSAERPEGSISTLTIQRTEQRDSAMYRCASSPDRAYSPLHFGNGTRLTVT.